Listed here are 4 T cell receptor beta chains from one sample, sequenced in a study of cytomegalovirus exposure and HLA in healthy donors. PCR involved 60 Vbeta and 13 Jbeta primers. The protocol was immunoSEQ multiplex PCR, while the TCRdb copy is restricted to in-frame clones and leaves out a portion. The table has roughly 100,000 clones, roughly four fifths seen once. Sequences were obtained from PBMCs. The receptors were sampled from a man in his forties in good health and CMV-seronegative.

This clone was found a few times. This sequence joins TRBV5-4 and TRBJ1-3; 7 bases fit TRBD1. Germline V lookup: CDR1 SGHNT, CDR2 YYREEE (reference sequence). V dropped 4 bases and J dropped 2; count of bases not matched to a gene: 6. This CDR3 has 15 amino acids. The CDR3 loop reads CASSLDRVTGNTIYF. CDR3 sequence (DNA): TGTGCCAGCAGCCTCGACAGGGTAACTGGAAACACCATATATTTT. The full variable domain, with the rest looked up from reference TRBV5-4 and TRBJ1-3, is ETGVTQSPTHLIKTRGQQVTLRCSSQSGHNTVSWYQQALGQGPQFIFQYYREEENGRGNFPPRFSGLQFPNYSSELNVNALELDDSALYLCASSLDRVTGNTIYFGEGSWLTVV.

This clone was seen only a few times. This chain links TRBV5-4 with TRBJ2-7; 7 nucleotides line up with TRBD1. With 2 bases clipped from V and 3 bases from J, the junction kept 5 bases outside the gene matches. The CDR3 length is 14 residues. CDR1 SGHNT and CDR2 YYREEE come from the germline V gene (reference sequence). The CDR3 sequence is CASSFGQELYEQYF. The CDR3 nucleotides read TGTGCCAGCAGCTTTGGACAGGAGCTCTACGAGCAGTACTTC.

The J gene is TRBJ1-5, the V gene TRBV9; a weak D match, TRBD1 (5 bases). CDR1 SGDLS and CDR2 YYNGEE come from the germline V gene. Trimming left V 0 bases short and J 6 bases short, with 13 bases between. CDR3 length equals 15 residues. CDR3 loop: CASSVGDFPVQPQHF. CDR3 nucleotide sequence: TGTGCCAGCAGCGTAGGGGACTTCCCGGTTCAGCCCCAGCATTTT.

The chain employs TRBV27 and TRBJ1-4; D remains ambiguous. Germline assignment: CDR1 MNHEY and CDR2 SMNVEV (reference sequence). This CDR3 contains 13 residues. V was trimmed by 5 bases and J by 1 base, leaving 5 bases between them. The CDR3: CASSPRTNEKLFF. The DNA of the CDR3 is TGTGCCAGCAGTCCGAGAACTAATGAAAAACTGTTTTTT.